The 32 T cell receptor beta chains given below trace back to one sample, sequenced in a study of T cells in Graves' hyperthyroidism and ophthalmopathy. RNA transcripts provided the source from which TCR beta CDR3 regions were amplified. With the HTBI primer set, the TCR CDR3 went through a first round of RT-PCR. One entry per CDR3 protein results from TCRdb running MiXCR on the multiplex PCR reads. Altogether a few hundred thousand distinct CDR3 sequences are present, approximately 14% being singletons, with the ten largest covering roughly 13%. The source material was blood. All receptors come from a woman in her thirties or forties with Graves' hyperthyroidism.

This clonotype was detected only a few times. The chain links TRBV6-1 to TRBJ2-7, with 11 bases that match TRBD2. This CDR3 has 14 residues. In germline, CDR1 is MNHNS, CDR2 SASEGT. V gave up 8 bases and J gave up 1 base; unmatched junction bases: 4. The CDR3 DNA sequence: TGTGCCAGCGCGGGACTAGCGGAATCCTACGAGCAGTACTTC. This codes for CASAGLAESYEQYF.

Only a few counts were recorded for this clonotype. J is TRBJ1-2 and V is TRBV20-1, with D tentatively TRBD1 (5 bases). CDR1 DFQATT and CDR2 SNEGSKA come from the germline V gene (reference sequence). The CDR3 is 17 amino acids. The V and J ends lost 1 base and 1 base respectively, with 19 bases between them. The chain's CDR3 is CSARGQKAGGGNYGYTF. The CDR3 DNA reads TGCAGTGCTAGAGGGCAGAAGGCCGGGGGGGGTAACTATGGCTACACCTTC.

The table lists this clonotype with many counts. CDR3 DNA sequence: TGTGCCAGCAGCCTCAGGGGGTGGAGGGCGGATGAGCAGTTCTTC. It specifies CASSLRGWRADEQFF. The chain recombines TRBV11-2 with TRBJ2-1; the D gene is possibly TRBD1 (7 bases). Germline CDR1 SGHAT, CDR2 FQNNGV. The CDR3 length is 15 residues. V lost 5 bases to trimming and J lost 8 bases, with 19 bases between them.

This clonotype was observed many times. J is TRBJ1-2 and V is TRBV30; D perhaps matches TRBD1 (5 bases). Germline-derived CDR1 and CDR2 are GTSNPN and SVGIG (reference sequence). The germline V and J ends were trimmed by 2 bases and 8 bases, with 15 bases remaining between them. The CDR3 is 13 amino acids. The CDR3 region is CAWSWDGQNGYTF. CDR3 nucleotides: TGTGCCTGGAGTTGGGACGGTCAAAACGGCTACACCTTC.

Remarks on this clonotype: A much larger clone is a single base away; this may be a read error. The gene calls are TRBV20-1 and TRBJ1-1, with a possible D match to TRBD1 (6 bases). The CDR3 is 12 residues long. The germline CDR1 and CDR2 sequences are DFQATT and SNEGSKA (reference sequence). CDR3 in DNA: TGCAGTGCTAGAGAGGGGGACACTGAAGCTTCCTTT. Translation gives CSAREGDTEASF.

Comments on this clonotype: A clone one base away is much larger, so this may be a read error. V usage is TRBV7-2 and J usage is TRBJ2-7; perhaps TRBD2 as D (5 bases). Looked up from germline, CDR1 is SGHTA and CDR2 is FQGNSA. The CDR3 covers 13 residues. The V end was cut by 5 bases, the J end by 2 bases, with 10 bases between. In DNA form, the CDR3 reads TGTGCCAGCAGCCAGCGGTCAGCCTACGAGCAGTACTTC. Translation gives CASSQRSAYEQYF.

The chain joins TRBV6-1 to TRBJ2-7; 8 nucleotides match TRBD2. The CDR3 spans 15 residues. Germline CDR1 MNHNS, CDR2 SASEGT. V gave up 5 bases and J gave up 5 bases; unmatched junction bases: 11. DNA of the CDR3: TGTGCCAGCAGTCCTGCGGGGGGAAGGCGCAACGAGCAGTACTTC. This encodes CASSPAGGRRNEQYF.

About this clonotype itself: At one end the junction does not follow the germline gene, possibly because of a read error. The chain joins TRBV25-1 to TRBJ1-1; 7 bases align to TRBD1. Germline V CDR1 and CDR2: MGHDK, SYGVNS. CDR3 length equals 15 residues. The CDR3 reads CASSNTGVDNIEAFF. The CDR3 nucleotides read TGTGCCAGCAGTAACACAGGGGTCGACAACATTGAAGCTTTCTTT.

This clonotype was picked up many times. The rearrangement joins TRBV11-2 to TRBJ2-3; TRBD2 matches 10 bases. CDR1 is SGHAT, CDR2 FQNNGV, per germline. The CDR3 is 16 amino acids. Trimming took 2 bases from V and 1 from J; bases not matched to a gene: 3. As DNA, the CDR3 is TGTGCCAGCAGCTTATCAGCGGGAGGGCGCACAGATACGCAGTATTTT. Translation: CASSLSAGGRTDTQYF.

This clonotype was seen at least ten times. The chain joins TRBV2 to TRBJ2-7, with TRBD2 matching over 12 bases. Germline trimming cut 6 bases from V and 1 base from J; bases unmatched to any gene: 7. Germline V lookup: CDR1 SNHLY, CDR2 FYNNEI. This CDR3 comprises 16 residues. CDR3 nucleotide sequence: TGTGCCAGCAGCGAAACTAGCGGGAGGAGGTCCTACGAGCAGTACTTC. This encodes CASSETSGRRSYEQYF. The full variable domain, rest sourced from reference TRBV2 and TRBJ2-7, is EPEVTQTPSHQVTQMGQEVILRCVPISNHLYFYWYRQILGQKVEFLVSFYNNEISEKSEIFDDQFSVERPDGSNFTLKIRSTKLEDSAMYFCASSETSGRRSYEQYFGPGTRLTVT.

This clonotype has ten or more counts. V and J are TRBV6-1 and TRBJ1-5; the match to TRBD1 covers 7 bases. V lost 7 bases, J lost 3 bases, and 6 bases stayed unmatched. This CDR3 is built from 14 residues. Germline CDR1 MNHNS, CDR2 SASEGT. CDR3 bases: TGTGCCAGCAAGGACAGGCGACTCAATCAGCCCCAGCATTTT. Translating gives CASKDRRLNQPQHF.

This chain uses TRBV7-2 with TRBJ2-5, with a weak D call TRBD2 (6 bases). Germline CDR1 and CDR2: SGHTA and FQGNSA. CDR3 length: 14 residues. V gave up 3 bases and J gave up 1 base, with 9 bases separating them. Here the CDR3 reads CASSFWDFQETQYF. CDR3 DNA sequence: TGTGCCAGCAGCTTTTGGGACTTCCAAGAGACCCAGTACTTC.

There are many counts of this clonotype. The CDR3 DNA follows: TGTGCCAGCAGATCGAACTCCTTCGGATATCAGCCCCAGCATTTT. As protein: CASRSNSFGYQPQHF. V usage is TRBV28 and J usage is TRBJ1-5; D is uncertain. The V gene's germline CDR1 is MDHEN and CDR2 SYDVKM. The ends were cut back, 6 bases at V and 5 bases at J, with 17 bases in the middle. CDR3 length: 15 residues. Using reference TRBV28 and TRBJ1-5 for the parts outside the CDR3, the full variable domain is DVKVTQSSRYLVKRTGEKVFLECVQDMDHENMFWYRQDPGLGLRLIYFSYDVKMKEKGDIPEGYSVSREKKERFSLILESASTNQTSMYLCASRSNSFGYQPQHFGDGTRLSIL.

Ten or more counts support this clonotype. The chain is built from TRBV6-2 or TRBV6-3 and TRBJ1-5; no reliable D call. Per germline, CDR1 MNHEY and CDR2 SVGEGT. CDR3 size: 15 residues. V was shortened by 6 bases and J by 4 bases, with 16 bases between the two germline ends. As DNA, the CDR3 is TGTGCCAGCAGCCCGGACCGGGATCGGAATCAGCCCCAGCATTTT. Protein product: CASSPDRDRNQPQHF.

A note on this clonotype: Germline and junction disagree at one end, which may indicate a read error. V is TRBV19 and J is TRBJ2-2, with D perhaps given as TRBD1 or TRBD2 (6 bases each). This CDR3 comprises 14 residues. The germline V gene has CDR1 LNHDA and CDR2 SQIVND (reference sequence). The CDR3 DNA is TGTGCCAGTAGTATAGCGGGGGCGAGTGGGGAGCTGGTTTTT. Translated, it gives CASSIAGASGELVF.

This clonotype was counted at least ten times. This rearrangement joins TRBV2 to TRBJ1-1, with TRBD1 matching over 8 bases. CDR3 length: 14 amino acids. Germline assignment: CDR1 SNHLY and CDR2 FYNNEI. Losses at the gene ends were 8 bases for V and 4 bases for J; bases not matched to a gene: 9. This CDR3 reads CASSADRARTEAFF. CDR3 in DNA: TGTGCCAGCTCTGCGGACAGGGCCCGCACTGAAGCTTTCTTT.

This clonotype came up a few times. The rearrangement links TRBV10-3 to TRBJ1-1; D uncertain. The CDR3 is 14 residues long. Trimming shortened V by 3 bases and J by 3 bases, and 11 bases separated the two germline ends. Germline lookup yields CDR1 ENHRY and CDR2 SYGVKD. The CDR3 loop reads CAISDMKWDTEAFF. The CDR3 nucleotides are TGTGCCATCAGTGATATGAAGTGGGACACTGAAGCTTTCTTT.

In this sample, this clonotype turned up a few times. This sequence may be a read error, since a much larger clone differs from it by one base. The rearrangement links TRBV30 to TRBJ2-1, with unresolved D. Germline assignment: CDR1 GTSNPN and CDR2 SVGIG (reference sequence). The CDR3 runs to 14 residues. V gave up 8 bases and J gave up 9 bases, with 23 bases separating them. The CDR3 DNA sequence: TGTGCCGCCTCGGACCCAGGTGATTGGGCTGAGCAGTTCTTC. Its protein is CAASDPGDWAEQFF.

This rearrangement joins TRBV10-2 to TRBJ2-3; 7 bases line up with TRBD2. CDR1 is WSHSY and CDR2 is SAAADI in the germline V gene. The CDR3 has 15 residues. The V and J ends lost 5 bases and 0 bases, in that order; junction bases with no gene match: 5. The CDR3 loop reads CASSQSGTSTDTQYF. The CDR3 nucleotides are TGCGCCAGCAGTCAGAGCGGGACTAGCACAGATACGCAGTATTTT.

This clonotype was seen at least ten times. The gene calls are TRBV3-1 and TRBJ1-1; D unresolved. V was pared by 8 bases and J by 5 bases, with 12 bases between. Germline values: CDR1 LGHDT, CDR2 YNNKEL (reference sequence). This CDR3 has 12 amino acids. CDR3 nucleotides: TGTGCCAGCCGTCTACCCGGGACTGAAGCTTTCTTT. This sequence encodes CASRLPGTEAFF.

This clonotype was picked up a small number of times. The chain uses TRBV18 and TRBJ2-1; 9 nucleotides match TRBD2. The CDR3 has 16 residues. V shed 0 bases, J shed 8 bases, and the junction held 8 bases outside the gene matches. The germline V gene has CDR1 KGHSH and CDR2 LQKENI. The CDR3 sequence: CASSPPEAGGSDEQFF. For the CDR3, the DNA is TGTGCCAGCTCACCACCGGAAGCGGGAGGATCAGATGAGCAGTTCTTC. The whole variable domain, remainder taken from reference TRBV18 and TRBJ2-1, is NAGVMQNPRHLVRRRGQEARLRCSPMKGHSHVYWYRQLPEEGLKFMVYLQKENIIDESGMPKERFSAEFPKEGPSILRIQQVVRGDSAAYFCASSPPEAGGSDEQFFGPGTRLTVL.

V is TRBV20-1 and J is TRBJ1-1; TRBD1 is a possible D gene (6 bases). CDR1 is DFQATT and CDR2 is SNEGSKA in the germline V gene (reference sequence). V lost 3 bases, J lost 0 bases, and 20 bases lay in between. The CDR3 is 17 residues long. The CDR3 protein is CSARGPGVEVMNTEAFF. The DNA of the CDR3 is TGCAGTGCTAGGGGGCCAGGGGTGGAAGTCATGAACACTGAAGCTTTCTTT.

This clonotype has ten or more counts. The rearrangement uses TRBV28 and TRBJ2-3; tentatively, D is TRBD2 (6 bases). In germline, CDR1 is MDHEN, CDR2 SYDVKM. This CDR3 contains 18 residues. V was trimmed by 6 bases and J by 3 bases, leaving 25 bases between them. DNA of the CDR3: TGTGCCAGCAGCCTCCCTGGGTTATCGGGAGCCGATACAGATACGCAGTATTTT. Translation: CASSLPGLSGADTDTQYF. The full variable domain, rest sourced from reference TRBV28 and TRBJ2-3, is DVKVTQSSRYLVKRTGEKVFLECVQDMDHENMFWYRQDPGLGLRLIYFSYDVKMKEKGDIPEGYSVSREKKERFSLILESASTNQTSMYLCASSLPGLSGADTDTQYFGPGTRLTVL.

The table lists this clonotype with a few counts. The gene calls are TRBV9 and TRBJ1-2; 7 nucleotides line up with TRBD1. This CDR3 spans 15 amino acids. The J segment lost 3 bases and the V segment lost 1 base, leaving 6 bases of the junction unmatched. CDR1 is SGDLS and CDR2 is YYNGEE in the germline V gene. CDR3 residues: CASSVTGQGDYGYTF. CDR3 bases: TGTGCCAGCAGCGTAACCGGGCAGGGGGACTATGGCTACACCTTC.

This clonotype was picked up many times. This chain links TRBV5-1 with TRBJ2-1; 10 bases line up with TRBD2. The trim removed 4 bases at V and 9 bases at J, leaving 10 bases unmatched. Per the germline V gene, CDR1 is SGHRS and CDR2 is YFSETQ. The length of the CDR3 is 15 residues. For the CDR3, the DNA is TGCGCCAGCAGCCGGGGAGCTAGCGGGAGTCTTGAGCAGTTCTTC. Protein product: CASSRGASGSLEQFF.

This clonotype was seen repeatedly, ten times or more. This CDR3 is CASSLAPQSSYNEQFF. The CDR3 DNA is TGTGCCAGCAGCTTGGCCCCCCAGAGCTCCTACAATGAGCAGTTCTTC. The chain joins TRBV5-6 to TRBJ2-1; no firm D call. The germline V and J ends were trimmed by 0 bases and 0 bases, with 10 bases remaining between them. The CDR3 consists of 16 residues. The germline V gene encodes CDR1 SGHDT and CDR2 YYEEEE.

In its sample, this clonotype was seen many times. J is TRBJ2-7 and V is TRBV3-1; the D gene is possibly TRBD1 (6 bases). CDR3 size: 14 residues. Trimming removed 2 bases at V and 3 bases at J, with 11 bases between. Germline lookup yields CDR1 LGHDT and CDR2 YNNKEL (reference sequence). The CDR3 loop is CASSQSGQNYEQYF. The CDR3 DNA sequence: TGTGCCAGCAGCCAATCCGGACAGAACTACGAGCAGTACTTC.

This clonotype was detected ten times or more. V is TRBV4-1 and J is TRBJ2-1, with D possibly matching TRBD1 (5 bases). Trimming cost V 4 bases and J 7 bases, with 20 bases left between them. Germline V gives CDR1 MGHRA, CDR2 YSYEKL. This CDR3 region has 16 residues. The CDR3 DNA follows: TGCGCCAGCAGCCCACTGAGGTTAGGGGAAGGTAATGAGCAGTTCTTC. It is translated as CASSPLRLGEGNEQFF.

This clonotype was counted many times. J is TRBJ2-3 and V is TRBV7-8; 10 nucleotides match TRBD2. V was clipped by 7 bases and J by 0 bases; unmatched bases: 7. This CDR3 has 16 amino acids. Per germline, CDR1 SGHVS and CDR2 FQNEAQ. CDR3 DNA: TGTGCCAGCACCCAAGGAGCGGGAGGGAGCACAGATACGCAGTATTTT. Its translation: CASTQGAGGSTDTQYF.

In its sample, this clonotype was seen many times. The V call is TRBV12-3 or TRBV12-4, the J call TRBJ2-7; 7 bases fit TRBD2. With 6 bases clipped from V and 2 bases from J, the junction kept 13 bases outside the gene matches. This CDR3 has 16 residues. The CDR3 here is CASSPTQGGVPYEQYF. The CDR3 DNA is TGTGCCAGCAGCCCGACCCAGGGAGGGGTCCCCTACGAGCAGTACTTC.

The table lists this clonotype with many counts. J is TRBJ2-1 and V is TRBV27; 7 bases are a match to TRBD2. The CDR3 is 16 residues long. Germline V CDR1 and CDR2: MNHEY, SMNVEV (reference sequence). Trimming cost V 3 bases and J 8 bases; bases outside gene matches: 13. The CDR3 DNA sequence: TGTGCCAGCAGTTTTCGGGCAGGGACTACATTCCATGAGCAGTTCTTC. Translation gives CASSFRAGTTFHEQFF.

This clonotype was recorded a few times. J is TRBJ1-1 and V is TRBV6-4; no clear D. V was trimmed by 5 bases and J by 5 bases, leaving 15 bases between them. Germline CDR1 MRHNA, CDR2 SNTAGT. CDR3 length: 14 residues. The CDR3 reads CASSYKGSKTEAFF. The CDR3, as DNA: TGTGCCAGCAGTTACAAAGGGAGTAAGACTGAAGCTTTCTTT.